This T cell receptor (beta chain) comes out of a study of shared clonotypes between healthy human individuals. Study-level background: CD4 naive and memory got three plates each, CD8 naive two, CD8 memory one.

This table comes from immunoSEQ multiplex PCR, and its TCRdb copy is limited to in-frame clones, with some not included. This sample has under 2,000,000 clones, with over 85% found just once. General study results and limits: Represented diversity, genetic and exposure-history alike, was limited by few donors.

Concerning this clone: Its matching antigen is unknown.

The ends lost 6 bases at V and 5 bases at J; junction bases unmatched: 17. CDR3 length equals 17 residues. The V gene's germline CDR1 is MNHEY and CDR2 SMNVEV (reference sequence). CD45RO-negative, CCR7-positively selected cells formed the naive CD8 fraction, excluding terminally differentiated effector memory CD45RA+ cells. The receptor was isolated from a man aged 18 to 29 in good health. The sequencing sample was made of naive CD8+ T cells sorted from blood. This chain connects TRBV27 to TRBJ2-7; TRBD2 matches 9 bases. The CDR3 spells CASSNLPISGRSDEQYF. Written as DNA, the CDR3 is TGTGCCAGCAGCAACCTCCCGATTAGCGGGAGAAGTGACGAGCAGTACTTC.